What follows are 21 T cell receptor beta chains derived from one specimen sequenced in a study of OX40 agonist ivuxolimab in advanced cancers. Measured with immunoSEQ multiplex PCR; TCRdb has only the in-frame clones, and not every one. This sample has tens of thousands of clones, with about four fifths found just once. This specimen was CD4+ or CD8+ T cells sorted from blood, taken in a trial of the OX40 agonist ivuxolimab. The origin of the receptors is an adult with an advanced solid tumor such as melanoma, head and neck, liver or kidney cancer.

V usage is TRBV5-4 and J usage is TRBJ1-1; the D is unclear. The germline V gene encodes CDR1 SGHNT and CDR2 YYREEE (reference sequence). Trimming took 5 bases from V and 1 from J, leaving 9 bases between them. This CDR3 has 13 amino acids. CDR3 DNA: TGTGCCAGCAGGATCTGGGGGAACACTGAAGCTTTCTTT. Amino acids: CASRIWGNTEAFF.

In this sample, this clone turned up a few times. This CDR3 is also generated by other DNA sequences in the sample. The chain uses TRBV15 and TRBJ2-7, with TRBD1 as a possible D gene (6 bases). Trimming removed 1 base at V and 0 bases at J, with 10 bases between. The length of the CDR3 is 15 residues. CDR1 LNHNV and CDR2 YYDKDF come from the germline V gene (reference sequence). For the CDR3, the DNA is TGTGCCACCAGCAGAGCCACAGGGAGCTCCTACGAGCAGTACTTC. Protein sequence: CATSRATGSSYEQYF.

The chain combines TRBV6-5 with TRBJ1-1; D gene uncertain. Germline CDR1 reads MNHEY; CDR2 reads SVGAGI. The V gene lost 4 bases and the J gene lost 1 base, with 7 bases spanning the gap. The CDR3 is made up of 13 amino acids. The CDR3 DNA reads TGTGCCAGCAGTTCGAGAGAGAACACTGAAGCTTTCTTT. This sequence encodes CASSSRENTEAFF.

The rearrangement joins TRBV21-1 to TRBJ1-5. TRBV21-1 is tagged as a pseudogene. CDR3 length: 18 amino acids. The CDR3 region is CASSKAREEAVLNQPQHF. For the CDR3, the DNA is TGTGCCAGCAGCAAAGCGCGGGAAGAGGCGGTACTAAATCAGCCCCAGCATTTT.

The rearrangement uses TRBV6-1 and TRBJ2-2, with TRBD1 matching over 7 bases. The V gene end was trimmed by 10 bases and the J gene end by 4 bases; junction bases not matched to a gene: 12. The germline gives CDR1 MNHNS, CDR2 SASEGT. The CDR3 length is 15 residues. The CDR3 nucleotides are TGTGCCATAAGTCTGCCCGGGACAGCCACCGGGGAGCTGTTTTTT. Residues: CAISLPGTATGELFF.

The gene calls are TRBV13 and TRBJ2-1, with TRBD1 identical over 9 bases. Germline V gene data show CDR1 as PRHDT and CDR2 as FYEKMQ (reference sequence). The CDR3 length is 14 residues. V shed 5 bases, J shed 4 bases, and the junction held 3 bases outside the gene matches. The CDR3 DNA reads as TGTGCCAGCAGCGCCGGGACAGGGTACAATGAGCAGTTCTTC. This gives the protein CASSAGTGYNEQFF.

V and J are TRBV5-5 and TRBJ2-1, with 9 nucleotides matching TRBD2. The V segment lost 2 bases and the J segment 9 bases; nucleotides outside the gene matches: 12. In germline, CDR1 is SGHKS, CDR2 YYEKEE (reference sequence). The CDR3 contains 16 residues. CDR3 loop: CASSFWAGGIFSEQFF. CDR3 sequence (DNA): TGTGCCAGCAGCTTCTGGGCGGGGGGGATCTTTTCTGAGCAGTTCTTC.

This clone was counted a few times. The V call is TRBV2, the J call TRBJ1-2, with D perhaps TRBD1 (6 bases). V was shortened by 8 bases and J by 0 bases, with 13 bases between the two germline ends. CDR1 is SNHLY, CDR2 FYNNEI, per germline. The CDR3 covers 14 residues. In DNA, the CDR3 is TGTGCCAGCCGCACGGACAGTCCTAACTATGGCTACACCTTC. It is translated as CASRTDSPNYGYTF.

V is TRBV10-3 and J is TRBJ2-5; D gene unclear. CDR1 is ENHRY and CDR2 is SYGVKD in the germline V gene. The CDR3 contains 11 residues. V lost 4 bases, J lost 4 bases, and 4 bases lay in between. The CDR3 loop is CAISVRETQYF. The CDR3 DNA reads as TGTGCCATCAGTGTCAGAGAGACCCAGTACTTC.

The rearrangement uses TRBV5-6 and TRBJ2-1, with TRBD2 as a possible D gene (6 bases). The CDR3 contains 19 residues. Germline assignment: CDR1 SGHDT and CDR2 YYEEEE. V lost 4 bases and J 0 bases, leaving 23 bases between the germline ends. The CDR3 spells CASSVRGTKISSSYNEQFF. The CDR3 coding sequence is TGTGCCAGCAGCGTCCGCGGGACCAAAATTTCGAGCTCCTACAATGAGCAGTTCTTC.

The chain joins TRBV6-1 to TRBJ1-5; 9 nucleotides agree with TRBD1. The CDR3 runs to 14 residues. V trimming: 3 bases; J trimming: 9 bases; junction bases outside the gene matches: 6. Per germline, CDR1 MNHNS and CDR2 SASEGT. The CDR3 DNA reads TGTGCCAGCAGTGAGGTACAGGGGGCTGGGCCCCAGCATTTT. It specifies CASSEVQGAGPQHF.

V usage is TRBV15 and J usage is TRBJ2-1, with 8 bases fitting TRBD1. V lost 4 bases, J lost 3 bases, and 5 bases stayed unmatched. Germline V lookup: CDR1 LNHNV, CDR2 YYDKDF (reference sequence). The CDR3 totals 15 residues. The CDR3 protein is CATSNRDRNYNEQFF. CDR3 sequence (DNA): TGTGCCACCAGCAACCGGGACAGGAACTACAATGAGCAGTTCTTC. Full variable domain (missing parts from reference TRBV15 and TRBJ2-1): DAMVIQNPRYQVTQFGKPVTLSCSQTLNHNVMYWYQQKSSQAPKLLFHYYDKDFNNEADTPDNFQSRRPNTSFCFLDIRSPGLGDTAMYLCATSNRDRNYNEQFFGPGTRLTVL.

This chain uses TRBV29-1 with TRBJ1-2; TRBD1 might be the D (6 bases). This CDR3 contains 12 residues. Trimming cost V 3 bases and J 6 bases, with 11 bases left between them. Germline assignment: CDR1 SQVTM and CDR2 ANQGSEA. The CDR3 DNA follows: TGCAGCGTTGAGGGGACAAAAGATGGCTACACCTTC. Protein product: CSVEGTKDGYTF.

The V gene is TRBV5-1, the J gene TRBJ2-2; either TRBD1 or TRBD2 may fit D (6 bases each). The length of the CDR3 is 13 residues. The germline V gene encodes CDR1 SGHRS and CDR2 YFSETQ. V shed 6 bases and J shed 7 bases, with 13 bases lying between them. The CDR3 sequence is CASTPRGGGELFF. The DNA for the CDR3 is TGCGCCAGCACCCCCAGGGGAGGCGGGGAGCTGTTTTTT.

This clone turned up a few times. V usage is TRBV7-2 and J usage is TRBJ1-1; no clear D gene. The CDR3 runs 13 residues. V was trimmed by 1 base and J by 2 bases, leaving 5 bases between them. Germline values: CDR1 SGHTA, CDR2 FQGNSA. The CDR3: CASSLDDNTEAFF. CDR3 sequence (DNA): TGTGCCAGCAGCTTAGACGATAACACTGAAGCTTTCTTT.

This clone has just one count. The chain joins TRBV7-6 to TRBJ1-5; 7 nucleotides match TRBD1. CDR1 and CDR2 (germline): SGHVS, FNYEAQ. This CDR3 is 15 amino acids long. V trimming: 5 bases; J trimming: 5 bases; junction bases outside the gene matches: 9. CDR3 bases: TGTGCCAGCAGCCGTCGACAGGGTGAAGATCAGCCCCAGCATTTT. Residues: CASSRRQGEDQPQHF.

This clone was observed a single time. The rearrangement joins TRBV6-1 to TRBJ2-3; possibly TRBD2 for D (6 bases). CDR1 and CDR2 (germline): MNHNS, SASEGT. The V end lost 2 bases, the J end lost 4 bases, and 10 bases lay between the germline ends. The CDR3 loop spans 14 amino acids. The CDR3 spells CASSEIGGADTQYF. In nucleotides, the CDR3 is TGTGCCAGCAGTGAAATCGGGGGTGCAGATACGCAGTATTTT.

This clone counts as medium-sized (0.01 to 0.1%). CDR3 DNA sequence: TGTGCCAGCAGCGTAGATCAGGGGTCGAGGGAGAATACGCAGTATTTT. This encodes CASSVDQGSRENTQYF. The V and J genes are TRBV9 and TRBJ2-3; D might be TRBD1 (6 bases). V was clipped by 0 bases and J by 7 bases, with 18 bases between them. CDR1 is SGDLS and CDR2 is YYNGEE in the germline V gene. This CDR3 spans 16 amino acids. Full variable domain (remainder filled in from reference TRBV9 and TRBJ2-3): DSGVTQTPKHLITATGQRVTLRCSPRSGDLSVYWYQQSLDQGLQFLIQYYNGEERAKGNILERFSAQQFPDLHSELNLSSLELGDSALYFCASSVDQGSRENTQYFGPGTRLTVL.

This clone was seen a handful of times. The chain employs TRBV6-5 and TRBJ2-1; tentatively, D is TRBD1 (5 bases). V gave up 2 bases and J gave up 0 bases, with 8 bases separating them. The CDR3 consists of 15 residues. Germline-derived CDR1 and CDR2 are MNHEY and SVGAGI. CDR3 in amino acids: CASSYGASSYNEQFF. DNA of the CDR3: TGTGCCAGCAGTTACGGGGCAAGCTCCTACAATGAGCAGTTCTTC.

The rearrangement links TRBV5-5 to TRBJ1-1; no clear D. From germline, CDR1 is SGHKS and CDR2 YYEKEE (reference sequence). The CDR3 length is 13 residues. The V gene lost 3 bases and the J gene lost 1 base, with 7 bases spanning the gap. CDR3 in DNA: TGTGCCAGCAGCTCCCTTACGAACACTGAAGCTTTCTTT. Protein product: CASSSLTNTEAFF.

The chain uses TRBV27 and TRBJ2-3; D is unclear. The CDR3 has 12 amino acids. Germline V gene data show CDR1 as MNHEY and CDR2 as SMNVEV (reference sequence). The V end lost 5 bases, the J end lost 5 bases, and 8 bases lay between the germline ends. This chain's CDR3 is CASSAPGDTQYF. The CDR3 DNA reads as TGTGCCAGCAGTGCCCCGGGAGATACGCAGTATTTT.